The sample holds a few counts of the clone carrying this TCR beta chain. Its antigen is unknown. Semi-nested PCR with Nested Universal Primer A followed constant-region reverse priming of full-length variable regions. Using its own MiXCR run on the 5' RACE reads, TCRdb lists one record per CDR3 protein. The table shows roughly 50,000 distinct CDR3 sequences, with under 20% occurring only once. CDR1 is LNHDA and CDR2 is SQIVND in the germline V gene (reference sequence). The CDR3 is 15 amino acids. Study-level results: Tumor Tregs overlapped most with tumor, then blood, naive CD4+ cells. Larger-cohort validation covered only one TCR beta V-J rearrangement.

CD25-based Treg depletion was applied to purified naive CD4+ T cells. Sample: naive CD4+ T cells sorted from blood. Indicated subset: naive CD4+ T cells, CD4+CD45RA+CD25-. The rearrangement uses TRBV19 and TRBJ1-2; D gene uncertain. The receptor was isolated from a female donor with breast cancer. The CDR3 DNA sequence: TGTGCAACGGCCACGAGGTCGGGAGCCAACTATGGCTACACCTTC. Protein product: CATATRSGANYGYTF. Filled out from reference TRBV19 and TRBJ1-2, the complete variable domain reads DGGITQSPKYLFRKEGQNVTLSCEQNLNHDAMYWYRQDPGQGLRLIYYSQIVNDFQKGDIAEGYSVSREKKESFPLTVTSAQKNPTAFYLCATATRSGANYGYTFGSGTRLTVV.